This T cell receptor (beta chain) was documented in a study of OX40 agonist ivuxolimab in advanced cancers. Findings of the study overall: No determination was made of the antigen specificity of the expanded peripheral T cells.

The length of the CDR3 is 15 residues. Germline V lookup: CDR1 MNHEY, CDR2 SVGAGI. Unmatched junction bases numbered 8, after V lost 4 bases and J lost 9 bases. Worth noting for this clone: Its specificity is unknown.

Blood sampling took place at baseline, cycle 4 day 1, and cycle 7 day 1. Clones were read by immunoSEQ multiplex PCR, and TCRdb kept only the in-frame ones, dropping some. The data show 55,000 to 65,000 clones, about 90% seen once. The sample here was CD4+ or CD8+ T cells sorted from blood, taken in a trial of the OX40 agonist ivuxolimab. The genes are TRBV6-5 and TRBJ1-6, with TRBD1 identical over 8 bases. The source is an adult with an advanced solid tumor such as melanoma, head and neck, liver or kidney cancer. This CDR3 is CASSFSTGQASPLHF. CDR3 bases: TGTGCCAGCAGTTTTTCTACGGGACAGGCTTCACCCCTCCACTTT.